Reported below is one TCR beta chain. Antigen specificity is unknown. The naive CD8 population came from CD45RO-negative cells selected for CCR7, without terminally differentiated effector memory CD45RA+ cells. Germline CDR1 and CDR2: MNHEY and SMNVEV (reference sequence). This CDR3 is 12 amino acids long. V was pared by 6 bases and J by 7 bases, with 10 bases between. This entry comes from a study of shared clonotypes between healthy human individuals. Study conclusions and caveats: Clonotype sharing among donors was thought likely to change with sequencing depth. In four donors, about 5% of naive CD4 clonotypes appeared in common. When compared with the clonotypes that were shared by all four sorted-subset donors, the non-shared clonotypes turned out to have lower generation probabilities.

In the original analysis: Owing to the provision of junction-only sequences devoid of quality scores by immunoSEQ, filtering differed. Libraries were prepared by immunoSEQ multiplex PCR; TCRdb keeps only in-frame clonotypes and omits some of them. The V and J calls and clone size were taken over from that table, and D and trimming were inferred from the DNA. The sample carries millions of clones, approximately 95% recorded once. The chain couples TRBV27 to TRBJ2-1, with unresolved D. The sequence was obtained from a man in his late teens or twenties in good health. Source material: naive CD8+ T cells sorted from blood. The CDR3 region has the DNA TGTGCCAGCAGCCGACTGGGAAATGAGCAGTTCTTC. This codes for CASSRLGNEQFF.